This T cell receptor beta chain was profiled in a study of blood T cells in healthy people across ages. Germline CDR1 reads SGHTA; CDR2 reads FQGNSA. V was pared by 1 base and J by 5 bases, with 9 bases of the junction left unmatched. The CDR3 loop spans 18 amino acids. This clonotype appeared a single time. Its matching antigen is unknown. Whole-study results and caveats: Across samples, TCR beta diversity tracked strongly with naive T cell percentage.

PCR was performed a second time for roughly 7 to 12 cycles using a sample-barcoded 5' primer and a J-beta primer mix. TCRdb reprocessed the 5' RACE reads via MiXCR and lists one record per CDR3 protein. The table has around 940,000 distinct CDR3 sequences, about 51% seen once. Sequencing used blood. The chain employs TRBV7-2 and TRBJ2-4, with 12 bases matching TRBD2. The receptor was isolated from a woman aged 55-70 years in good health. In DNA, the CDR3 is TGTGCCAGCAGCTTAGTATTCCTTGGGACTAGCGGGCAAAACATTCAGTACTTC. Protein: CASSLVFLGTSGQNIQYF.